The 20 T cell receptor beta chains below were found in one sample sequenced in a study of response to subunit inactivated influenza vaccine. MiXCR, run by TCRdb on the RT-PCR reads, gives a single entry per CDR3 protein. The sample shows around 850,000 distinct CDR3 sequences, under 20% of them seen only once. Material: PBMCs from blood, obtained about 5 days after vaccination. These receptors all come from a man aged 50-60 years who received an inactivated influenza vaccine.

In this sample, this clonotype turned up a few times. The gene calls are TRBV12-3 or TRBV12-4 and TRBJ2-2; 7 positions match TRBD2. The CDR3 spans 15 residues. J gave up 7 bases and V 5 bases, and 10 bases lay outside the gene matches. In nucleotides, the CDR3 is TGTGCCAGCAGTCGCCACGAAGGACTAGGCGGGGAGCTGTTTTTT. As protein: CASSRHEGLGGELFF.

There are many counts of this clonotype. The V and J genes are TRBV20-1 and TRBJ2-2; 7 bases are shared with TRBD2. With V trimmed by 0 bases and J by 2 bases, 6 bases remained unmatched. The CDR3 loop spans 16 amino acids. Germline lookup yields CDR1 DFQATT and CDR2 SNEGSKA (reference sequence). In DNA, the CDR3 is TGCAGTGCTAGAGATGCGGCTAGCGGAAACACCGGGGAGCTGTTTTTT. Translated: CSARDAASGNTGELFF.

The chain combines TRBV29-1 with TRBJ2-1; 9 nucleotides line up with TRBD2. Per the germline V gene, CDR1 is SQVTM and CDR2 is ANQGSEA. V was pared by 6 bases and J by 6 bases, with 9 bases of the junction left unmatched. This CDR3 is 14 amino acids long. The CDR3 protein is CSVESGRMGNEQFF. The CDR3 region has the DNA TGCAGCGTGGAAAGCGGGAGGATGGGCAATGAGCAGTTCTTC.

J is TRBJ1-1 and V is TRBV25-1; D is unresolved. Germline loops: CDR1 MGHDK, CDR2 SYGVNS. CDR3 size: 15 residues. The ends were cut back, 2 bases at V and 7 bases at J, with 17 bases in the middle. CDR3 sequence: CASSESRVSKDEAFF. The CDR3 nucleotides are TGTGCCAGCAGTGAAAGCCGGGTCTCGAAGGATGAAGCTTTCTTT.

This clonotype has only a few counts. V is TRBV7-9 and J is TRBJ2-7; D not certain. The V gene's germline CDR1 is SEHNR and CDR2 FQNEAQ (reference sequence). V was shortened by 3 bases and J by 2 bases, with 11 bases between the two germline ends. CDR3 size: 14 residues. This CDR3 reads CASSFPQTPYEQYF. The CDR3 DNA is TGTGCCAGCAGCTTTCCACAGACCCCCTACGAGCAGTACTTC.

J is TRBJ2-5 and V is TRBV6-1; 8 positions match TRBD2. The length of the CDR3 is 14 residues. The V gene end was trimmed by 6 bases and the J gene end by 5 bases; junction bases not matched to a gene: 8. Per the germline V gene, CDR1 is MNHNS and CDR2 is SASEGT. CDR3 amino acids: CASREREFRETQYF. In DNA, the CDR3 is TGTGCCAGCAGAGAGCGGGAGTTCCGGGAGACCCAGTACTTC.

A few counts support this clonotype. This chain uses TRBV7-3 with TRBJ2-7; 12 bases line up with TRBD2. Germline trimming cut 1 base from V and 1 base from J; bases unmatched to any gene: 8. Germline V CDR1 and CDR2: SGHTA, FQGTGA. The CDR3 has 18 amino acids. The CDR3 sequence: CASSLKSGTSGSSYEQYF. In DNA, the CDR3 is TGTGCCAGCAGCTTAAAGAGTGGGACTAGCGGGTCATCCTACGAGCAGTACTTC.

The V and J genes are TRBV7-2 and TRBJ1-4; D unresolved. The CDR3 runs to 12 residues. The V end lost 5 bases, the J end lost 8 bases, and 9 bases lay between the germline ends. Germline-derived CDR1 and CDR2 are SGHTA and FQGNSA. The CDR3 here is CASSLTREKLFF. CDR3 bases: TGTGCCAGCAGCCTAACTAGGGAAAAACTGTTTTTT.

This clonotype was detected only a few times. The V and J genes are TRBV9 and TRBJ1-2, with D possibly TRBD1 on 6 matching bases. This CDR3 comprises 14 residues. V shed 5 bases and J shed 8 bases, with 19 bases lying between them. Germline CDR1 SGDLS, CDR2 YYNGEE. The CDR3 nucleotides read TGTGCCAGCAGGGCAGGACAGTTTGCGGGGGGCTACACCTTC. Its protein product is CASRAGQFAGGYTF.

This chain uses TRBV20-1 with TRBJ1-3, with D uncertain. The CDR3 has 15 amino acids. Trimming took off 0 bases at V and 0 bases at J, with 9 bases between the two ends. Germline V gives CDR1 DFQATT, CDR2 SNEGSKA (reference sequence). The CDR3 reads CSARDGAISGNTIYF. DNA for the CDR3: TGCAGTGCTAGAGATGGTGCCATCTCTGGAAACACCATATATTTT.

The rearrangement joins TRBV30 to TRBJ2-7, with 7 bases aligning to TRBD1. The CDR3 consists of 16 residues. The V gene end was trimmed by 3 bases and the J gene end by 4 bases; junction bases not matched to a gene: 15. The germline gives CDR1 GTSNPN, CDR2 SVGIG (reference sequence). CDR3 residues: CAWRGREQGSIYEQYF. CDR3 nucleotide sequence: TGTGCCTGGAGAGGTCGCGAACAGGGGTCTATATACGAGCAGTACTTC.

This clonotype was counted once. The chain couples TRBV6-5 to TRBJ2-7, with 8 positions matching TRBD2. The germline V gene encodes CDR1 MNHEY and CDR2 SVGAGI. With 0 bases clipped from V and 3 bases from J, the junction kept 7 bases outside the gene matches. The CDR3 has 16 residues. CDR3 sequence reads: CASSYSVGREDYEQYF. The CDR3 coding sequence is TGTGCCAGCAGTTACTCAGTGGGGCGGGAGGACTACGAGCAGTACTTC.

This clonotype was detected ten times or more. The CDR3 nucleotides read TGCAGTAGTGGCGACCCGGGCACCGGGGAGCTGTTTTTT. As protein: CSSGDPGTGELFF. The rearrangement uses TRBV29-1 and TRBJ2-2; D gene unclear. The CDR3 covers 13 residues. Germline values: CDR1 SQVTM, CDR2 ANQGSEA.

This clonotype was recorded once. The chain carries TRBV5-5 and TRBJ2-7, with 9 bases that match TRBD2. The V segment lost 2 bases and the J segment 2 bases; nucleotides outside the gene matches: 8. This CDR3 comprises 16 residues. Germline V gene lookup returns CDR1 SGHKS and CDR2 YYEKEE (reference sequence). CDR3 residues: CASSLSGAGGTYEQYF. The CDR3 DNA reads as TGTGCCAGCAGCTTATCGGGAGCGGGAGGAACCTACGAGCAGTACTTC.

The sample holds a few counts of this clonotype. The V gene is TRBV11-2, the J gene TRBJ2-1; TRBD2 matches 8 bases. V was clipped by 4 bases and J by 3 bases; unmatched bases: 14. This CDR3 contains 18 residues. Per the germline V gene, CDR1 is SGHAT and CDR2 is FQNNGV. The CDR3 sequence is CASSSNPPGRALYNEQFF. The CDR3 nucleotides read TGTGCCAGCAGCTCAAATCCCCCCGGGAGGGCCCTCTACAATGAGCAGTTCTTC.

This clonotype was picked up a small number of times. V is TRBV4-2 and J is TRBJ1-1, with TRBD1 as a possible D gene (5 bases). Trimming left V 4 bases short and J 2 bases short, with 11 bases between. This CDR3 contains 14 residues. Germline lookup yields CDR1 LGHNA and CDR2 YNFKEQ. DNA for the CDR3: TGTGCCAGCAGCCGCCCCAGGGAAAACACTGAAGCTTTCTTT. Amino acids: CASSRPRENTEAFF.

The genes are TRBV12-3 or TRBV12-4 and TRBJ1-6; D perhaps matches TRBD1 (6 bases). The V end was cut by 3 bases, the J end by 10 bases, with 10 bases between. CDR3 length: 13 amino acids. In DNA, the CDR3 is TGTGCCAGCAGTTTGACAGGCCGGTCACCCCTCCACTTT. It is translated as CASSLTGRSPLHF.

The chain carries TRBV6-2 or TRBV6-3 and TRBJ1-6; 9 bases match TRBD1. There are 16 residues in the CDR3. The ends lost 2 bases at V and 6 bases at J; junction bases unmatched: 5. The germline V gene has CDR1 MNHEY and CDR2 SVGEGT. Written as DNA, the CDR3 is TGTGCCAGCAGTTACAGGACAGGGGTTGTTAATTCACCCCTCCACTTT. Its protein product is CASSYRTGVVNSPLHF.

This sequence joins TRBV7-2 and TRBJ1-1, with 8 bases matching TRBD1. The V gene end was trimmed by 6 bases and the J gene end by 7 bases; junction bases not matched to a gene: 13. CDR1 and CDR2 from the germline V gene are SGHTA and FQGNSA. The CDR3 totals 15 residues. The CDR3 loop is CASRPDRVRRGEAFF. The CDR3 DNA reads TGTGCCAGCAGACCGGACAGGGTCCGGCGAGGTGAAGCTTTCTTT. Together with reference TRBV7-2 and TRBJ1-1, the CDR3 gives the full variable domain: GAGVSQSPSNKVTEKGKDVELRCDPISGHTALYWYRQSLGQGLEFLIYFQGNSAPDKSGLPSDRFSAERTGGSVSTLTIQRTQQEDSAVYLCASRPDRVRRGEAFFGQGTRLTVV.

V usage is TRBV28 and J usage is TRBJ1-5, with 7 positions matching TRBD1. The CDR3 has 14 residues. With V trimmed by 2 bases and J by 7 bases, 5 bases remained unmatched. Per germline, CDR1 MDHEN and CDR2 SYDVKM. The CDR3 is CASSLTQGDQPQHF. The CDR3 DNA sequence: TGTGCCAGCAGTTTAACTCAGGGGGACCAGCCCCAGCATTTT. Together with reference TRBV28 and TRBJ1-5, the CDR3 gives the full variable domain: DVKVTQSSRYLVKRTGEKVFLECVQDMDHENMFWYRQDPGLGLRLIYFSYDVKMKEKGDIPEGYSVSREKKERFSLILESASTNQTSMYLCASSLTQGDQPQHFGDGTRLSIL.